These T cell receptor beta chains were read from a single sample in a study of blood T cell repertoires in COVID-19. Sequencing was performed with immunoSEQ multiplex PCR; in TCRdb, only in-frame clones are kept and a portion is missing. The profile shows 250,000 to 350,000 clones, about 80% of them singletons. Sample: peripheral blood. Every receptor here comes from a person aged 70 to 85 with COVID-19, enrolled during active disease. Each CDR3 is given with its conserved first and last residue. D genes are given only for firm matches. For some rows the clone size is stated as once, few or many, or as a class when expanded; others skip it.

j_gene: TRBJ1-6; len: 17; abundance: NA; v_gene: TRBV9; d_gene: TRBD1; CDR3aa: CASSVDAQGEGGSPLHF; CDR3nt: TGTGCCAGCAGCGTAGATGCCCAGGGGGAAGGCGGTTCACCCCTCCACTTT
j_gene: TRBJ1-4; len: 15; abundance: NA; v_gene: TRBV7-9; d_gene: TRBD1; CDR3aa: CASSLAGTGPEKLFF; CDR3nt: TGTGCCAGCAGCTTAGCGGGGACAGGGCCCGAAAAACTGTTTTTT
j_gene: TRBJ1-5; len: 15; abundance: once; v_gene: TRBV7-2; d_gene: NA; CDR3aa: CASSSEGAGGQPQHF; CDR3nt: TGTGCCAGCAGCTCCGAAGGTGCGGGAGGTCAGCCCCAGCATTTT
j_gene: TRBJ1-2; len: 13; abundance: NA; v_gene: TRBV6-4; d_gene: NA; CDR3aa: CASKGELIGGYTF; CDR3nt: TGTGCCAGCAAGGGGGAACTTATCGGGGGCTACACCTTC
j_gene: TRBJ2-1; len: 15; abundance: few; v_gene: TRBV14; d_gene: TRBD2; CDR3aa: CASSLASGGYNEQFF; CDR3nt: TGTGCCAGCAGCCTAGCTAGCGGGGGGTACAATGAGCAGTTCTTC
j_gene: TRBJ1-5; len: 15; abundance: few; v_gene: TRBV5-6; d_gene: TRBD1; CDR3aa: CASRRSDRVNQPQHF; CDR3nt: TGTGCCAGCAGAAGGTCGGACAGGGTCAATCAGCCCCAGCATTTT
j_gene: TRBJ2-5; len: 13; abundance: once; v_gene: TRBV30; d_gene: TRBD1; CDR3aa: CAWTLTGGKTQYF; CDR3nt: TGTGCCTGGACACTGACAGGGGGAAAGACCCAGTACTTC
j_gene: TRBJ1-4; len: 15; abundance: NA; v_gene: TRBV18; d_gene: TRBD1; CDR3aa: CASSLTDRGGEKLFF; CDR3nt: TGTGCCAGCTCACTTACGGACAGGGGTGGAGAAAAACTGTTTTTT
j_gene: TRBJ1-5; len: 14; abundance: NA; v_gene: TRBV6-6; d_gene: NA; CDR3aa: CASSYSAGYQPQHF; CDR3nt: TGTGCCAGCAGTTACTCGGCAGGGTATCAGCCCCAGCATTTT
j_gene: TRBJ2-1; len: 15; abundance: NA; v_gene: TRBV27; d_gene: TRBD2; CDR3aa: CASRPGLAALNEQFF; CDR3nt: TGTGCCAGCAGGCCGGGACTAGCGGCACTCAATGAGCAGTTCTTC
j_gene: TRBJ2-7; len: 12; abundance: NA; v_gene: TRBV6-5; d_gene: NA; CDR3aa: CASSYGRVEQYF; CDR3nt: TGTGCCAGCAGTTACGGCAGGGTCGAGCAGTACTTC
j_gene: TRBJ1-2; len: 17; abundance: NA; v_gene: TRBV7-9; d_gene: TRBD1; CDR3aa: CASSLVQGLNTNYGYTF; CDR3nt: TGTGCCAGCAGCTTAGTACAGGGGCTGAATACTAACTATGGCTACACCTTC
j_gene: TRBJ1-4; len: 16; abundance: NA; v_gene: TRBV9; d_gene: NA; CDR3aa: CASSRRQVASNEKLFF; CDR3nt: TGTGCCAGCAGCCGAAGACAGGTCGCATCTAATGAAAAACTGTTTTTT
j_gene: TRBJ1-1; len: 12; abundance: NA; v_gene: TRBV27; d_gene: NA; CDR3aa: CASSLIPGEAFF; CDR3nt: TGTGCCAGCAGTCTCATCCCAGGGGAAGCTTTCTTT
j_gene: TRBJ1-2; len: 12; abundance: NA; v_gene: TRBV6-5; d_gene: NA; CDR3aa: CASQQKQAGYTF; CDR3nt: TGTGCCAGCCAACAAAAACAGGCGGGCTACACCTTC
j_gene: TRBJ2-1; len: 18; abundance: NA; v_gene: TRBV7-9; d_gene: TRBD2; CDR3aa: CASSLSGGATLEPNEQFF; CDR3nt: TGTGCCAGCAGCTTAAGCGGGGGGGCGACCCTCGAACCCAATGAGCAGTTCTTC
j_gene: TRBJ2-5; len: 13; abundance: NA; v_gene: TRBV7-9; d_gene: NA; CDR3aa: CASSPTSAETQYF; CDR3nt: TGTGCCAGCAGCCCGACTAGTGCGGAGACCCAGTACTTC
j_gene: TRBJ1-1; len: 12; abundance: once; v_gene: TRBV21-1; d_gene: NA; CDR3aa: CASSLGDPEAFF; CDR3nt: TGTGCCAGCAGCTTGGGCGACCCTGAAGCTTTCTTT
j_gene: TRBJ2-7; len: 12; abundance: NA; v_gene: TRBV29-1; d_gene: TRBD1; CDR3aa: CSIRQGSYEQYF; CDR3nt: TGCAGCATCAGACAGGGTTCCTACGAGCAGTACTTC
j_gene: TRBJ2-3; len: 16; abundance: NA; v_gene: TRBV7-2; d_gene: TRBD1; CDR3aa: CASSLAPTGGADTQYF; CDR3nt: TGTGCCAGCAGCTTAGCCCCGACAGGGGGCGCAGATACGCAGTATTTT
j_gene: TRBJ2-1; len: 15; abundance: NA; v_gene: TRBV19; d_gene: TRBD1; CDR3aa: CATTPRGQGLNEQFF; CDR3nt: TGTGCCACCACTCCCCGTGGACAGGGGTTGAATGAGCAGTTCTTC
j_gene: TRBJ2-5; len: 17; abundance: once; v_gene: TRBV6-6; d_gene: TRBD2; CDR3aa: CASSLIAGGQFQETQYF; CDR3nt: TGTGCCAGCAGTCTGATAGCGGGGGGCCAGTTCCAAGAGACCCAGTACTTC
j_gene: TRBJ1-1; len: 16; abundance: NA; v_gene: TRBV18; d_gene: TRBD1; CDR3aa: CASSPSGGGRDTEAFF; CDR3nt: TGTGCCAGCTCACCATCAGGAGGGGGCCGCGACACTGAAGCTTTCTTT
j_gene: TRBJ2-2; len: 15; abundance: NA; v_gene: TRBV6-5; d_gene: NA; CDR3aa: CASSSQDANTGELFF; CDR3nt: TGTGCCAGCAGTTCACAGGACGCGAACACCGGGGAGCTGTTTTTT
j_gene: TRBJ1-1; len: 14; abundance: NA; v_gene: TRBV7-9; d_gene: TRBD1; CDR3aa: CASSPGQANTEAFF; CDR3nt: TGTGCCAGCAGCCCAGGACAGGCGAACACTGAAGCTTTCTTT
j_gene: TRBJ1-2; len: 16; abundance: NA; v_gene: TRBV19; d_gene: NA; CDR3aa: CASSTKWTRPHYGYTF; CDR3nt: TGTGCCAGTAGTACAAAATGGACACGACCTCACTATGGCTACACCTTC
j_gene: TRBJ2-4; len: 13; abundance: NA; v_gene: TRBV7-2; d_gene: TRBD2; CDR3aa: CASSGGGKNIQYF; CDR3nt: TGTGCCAGCAGTGGGGGGGGCAAAAACATTCAGTACTTC
j_gene: TRBJ2-6; len: 20; abundance: NA; v_gene: TRBV27; d_gene: TRBD2; CDR3aa: CASSFWGLAGGASGANVLTF; CDR3nt: TGTGCCAGCAGTTTTTGGGGACTAGCGGGGGGAGCATCTGGGGCCAACGTCCTGACTTTC
j_gene: TRBJ2-2; len: 15; abundance: NA; v_gene: TRBV11-2; d_gene: NA; CDR3aa: CASIPGRANTGELFF; CDR3nt: TGTGCCAGCATCCCCGGGAGAGCGAACACCGGGGAGCTGTTTTTT
j_gene: TRBJ2-7; len: 14; abundance: once; v_gene: TRBV7-8; d_gene: NA; CDR3aa: CASSFQDSSYEQYF; CDR3nt: TGTGCCAGCAGCTTTCAAGACAGTTCCTACGAGCAGTACTTC
j_gene: TRBJ1-6; len: 13; abundance: few; v_gene: TRBV7-8; d_gene: NA; CDR3aa: CASSLGQPSPLHF; CDR3nt: TGTGCCAGCAGCTTAGGACAGCCCTCACCCCTCCACTTT
j_gene: TRBJ1-1; len: 14; abundance: once; v_gene: TRBV5-1; d_gene: NA; CDR3aa: CASSKQGKNTEAFF; CDR3nt: TGCGCCAGCAGCAAACAGGGAAAGAACACTGAAGCTTTCTTT
j_gene: TRBJ2-2; len: 16; abundance: NA; v_gene: TRBV3-1/TRBV3-2; d_gene: TRBD2; CDR3aa: CASSQGDSGSSGELFF; CDR3nt: TGTGCCAGCAGCCAAGGCGATAGCGGGAGCTCCGGGGAGCTGTTTTTT
j_gene: TRBJ1-1; len: 13; abundance: NA; v_gene: TRBV6-4; d_gene: TRBD1; CDR3aa: CASSDRTGTEAFF; CDR3nt: TGTGCCAGCAGTGACCGGACAGGCACTGAAGCTTTCTTT
j_gene: TRBJ2-1; len: 14; abundance: NA; v_gene: TRBV5-6; d_gene: NA; CDR3aa: CASSSTGSYNEQFF; CDR3nt: TGTGCCAGCAGCTCAACAGGCTCCTACAATGAGCAGTTCTTC
j_gene: TRBJ2-3; len: 10; abundance: NA; v_gene: TRBV20-1; d_gene: NA; CDR3aa: CSALEDTQYF; CDR3nt: TGCAGTGCCCTAGAAGATACGCAGTATTTT
j_gene: TRBJ2-2; len: 17; abundance: NA; v_gene: TRBV4-2; d_gene: TRBD2; CDR3aa: CASSRRTSGRGTGELFF; CDR3nt: TGTGCCAGCAGCCGGCGGACTAGCGGGAGAGGAACCGGGGAGCTGTTTTTT
j_gene: TRBJ2-7; len: 11; abundance: NA; v_gene: TRBV20-1; d_gene: NA; CDR3aa: CATGSSYEQYF; CDR3nt: TGCGCGACAGGAAGCTCCTACGAGCAGTACTTC
j_gene: TRBJ1-5; len: 13; abundance: NA; v_gene: TRBV6-2/TRBV6-3; d_gene: TRBD1; CDR3aa: CASSRTGNQPQHF; CDR3nt: TGTGCCAGCAGTAGGACAGGGAATCAGCCCCAGCATTTT
j_gene: TRBJ1-6; len: 16; abundance: NA; v_gene: TRBV28; d_gene: NA; CDR3aa: CASSPWGVMGNSPLHF; CDR3nt: TGTGCCAGCAGTCCCTGGGGGGTTATGGGGAATTCACCCCTCCACTTT
j_gene: TRBJ2-7; len: 15; abundance: NA; v_gene: TRBV2; d_gene: TRBD1; CDR3aa: CASRTDRGSSYEQYF; CDR3nt: TGTGCCAGCAGGACGGACAGGGGGAGCTCCTACGAGCAGTACTTC
j_gene: TRBJ2-7; len: 15; abundance: NA; v_gene: TRBV6-6; d_gene: TRBD2; CDR3aa: CASSLGGGGTYEQYF; CDR3nt: TGTGCCAGCAGTCTAGGAGGCGGGGGGACCTACGAGCAGTACTTC
j_gene: TRBJ1-1; len: 15; abundance: once; v_gene: TRBV7-2; d_gene: NA; CDR3aa: CASSFNPVRSSEAFF; CDR3nt: TGTGCCAGCAGCTTTAACCCCGTCAGATCCTCGGAAGCTTTCTTT
j_gene: TRBJ2-5; len: 14; abundance: NA; v_gene: TRBV7-9; d_gene: NA; CDR3aa: CASSSPTGPETQYF; CDR3nt: TGTGCCAGCAGCTCACCGACAGGACCGGAGACCCAGTACTTC
j_gene: TRBJ1-2; len: 14; abundance: NA; v_gene: TRBV7-2; d_gene: NA; CDR3aa: CASSPPGYNYGYTF; CDR3nt: TGTGCCAGCAGCCCCCCAGGGTACAACTATGGCTACACCTTC
j_gene: TRBJ2-1; len: 13; abundance: NA; v_gene: TRBV24-1; d_gene: TRBD2; CDR3aa: CATGTSSYNEQFF; CDR3nt: TGTGCCACCGGGACTAGCTCCTACAATGAGCAGTTCTTC
j_gene: TRBJ1-1; len: 12; abundance: NA; v_gene: TRBV12-3/TRBV12-4; d_gene: NA; CDR3aa: CASSLTGAEAFF; CDR3nt: TGTGCCAGCAGTCTAACGGGGGCTGAAGCTTTCTTT
j_gene: TRBJ1-3; len: 17; abundance: NA; v_gene: TRBV6-6; d_gene: NA; CDR3aa: CASSPTSRGPSGNTIYF; CDR3nt: TGTGCCAGCAGTCCTACTTCCAGGGGACCCTCTGGAAACACCATATATTTT
j_gene: TRBJ1-1; len: 13; abundance: few; v_gene: TRBV19; d_gene: NA; CDR3aa: CASSVGQNTEAFF; CDR3nt: TGTGCCAGTAGTGTTGGACAGAACACTGAAGCTTTCTTT
j_gene: TRBJ1-2; len: 14; abundance: NA; v_gene: TRBV6-1; d_gene: NA; CDR3aa: CASSETPDIYGYTF; CDR3nt: TGTGCCAGCAGTGAAACTCCGGACATCTATGGCTACACCTTC
j_gene: TRBJ1-1; len: 15; abundance: NA; v_gene: TRBV28; d_gene: NA; CDR3aa: CASSFLPRGGTEAFF; CDR3nt: TGTGCCAGCAGCTTCCTTCCCCGGGGGGGCACTGAAGCTTTCTTT
j_gene: TRBJ1-2; len: 15; abundance: NA; v_gene: TRBV29-1; d_gene: NA; CDR3aa: CSVEDAGSPGTGYTF; CDR3nt: TGCAGCGTTGAAGATGCGGGCTCTCCCGGTACTGGCTACACCTTC